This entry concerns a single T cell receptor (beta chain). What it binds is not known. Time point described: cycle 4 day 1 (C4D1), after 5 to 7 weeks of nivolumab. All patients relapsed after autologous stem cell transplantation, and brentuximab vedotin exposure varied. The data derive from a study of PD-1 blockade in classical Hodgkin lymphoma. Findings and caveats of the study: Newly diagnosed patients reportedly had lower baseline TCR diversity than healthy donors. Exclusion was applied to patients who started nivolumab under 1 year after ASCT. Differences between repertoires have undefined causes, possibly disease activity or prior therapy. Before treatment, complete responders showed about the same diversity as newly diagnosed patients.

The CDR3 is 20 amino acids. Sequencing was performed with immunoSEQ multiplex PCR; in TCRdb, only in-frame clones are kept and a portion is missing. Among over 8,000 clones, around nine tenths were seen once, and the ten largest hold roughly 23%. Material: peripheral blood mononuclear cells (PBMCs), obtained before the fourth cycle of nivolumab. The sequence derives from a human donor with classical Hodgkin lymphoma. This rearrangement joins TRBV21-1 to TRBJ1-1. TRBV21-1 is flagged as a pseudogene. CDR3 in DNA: TGTGCCAGCAGCAACCGACCAGTGAGGGTGATGTGGGCCTTGAACACTGAAGCTTTCTTT. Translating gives CASSNRPVRVMWALNTEAFF.